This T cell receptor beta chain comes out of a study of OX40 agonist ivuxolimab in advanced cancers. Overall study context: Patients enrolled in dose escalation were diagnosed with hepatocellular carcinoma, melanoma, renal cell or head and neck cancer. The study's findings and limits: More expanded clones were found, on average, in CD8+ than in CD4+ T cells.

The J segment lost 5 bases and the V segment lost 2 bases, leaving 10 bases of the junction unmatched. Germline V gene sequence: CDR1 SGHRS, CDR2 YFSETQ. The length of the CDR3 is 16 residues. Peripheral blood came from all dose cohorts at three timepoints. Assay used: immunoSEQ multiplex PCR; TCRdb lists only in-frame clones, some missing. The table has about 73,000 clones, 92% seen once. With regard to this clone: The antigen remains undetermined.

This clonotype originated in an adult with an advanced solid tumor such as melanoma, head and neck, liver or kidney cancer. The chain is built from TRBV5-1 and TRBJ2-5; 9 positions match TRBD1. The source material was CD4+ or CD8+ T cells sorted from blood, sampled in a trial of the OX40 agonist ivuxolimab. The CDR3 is CASSFDPDRGGETQYF. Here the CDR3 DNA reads TGCGCCAGCAGCTTTGACCCGGACAGGGGAGGGGAGACCCAGTACTTC.